This TCR beta chain was recovered during a study of blood T cell repertoires in COVID-19. Study-wide context: Material from acute and convalescent COVID-19 was sourced from the United States, Italy and Spain. PBMCs, B-cell-depleted T cells, or T cells provided the cDNA or gDNA that made up the material.

The length of the CDR3 is 18 residues. Germline V gene lookup returns CDR1 LNHDA and CDR2 SQIVND (reference sequence). V was clipped by 4 bases and J by 3 bases; unmatched bases: 10. The sample holds one count of this clone. How the authors handled the data: From reference gene primer amplification, estimates of nucleated cell counts were derived. Produced via immunoSEQ multiplex PCR; TCRdb's table is partial and in-frame only. V and J calls and clone size are copied from that table; D and trimming were computed from the DNA. The profile shows 400,000 to 450,000 clones, roughly 90% of them singletons.

The sample was peripheral blood. The rearrangement joins TRBV19 to TRBJ2-2; 11 positions agree with TRBD2. This TCR came from a woman under 40 with active or convalescent COVID-19. This CDR3 is CASSSGLAGGPDTGELFF. The CDR3 DNA is TGTGCCAGTAGTAGCGGGCTAGCGGGAGGCCCGGACACCGGGGAGCTGTTTTTT. Complete variable domain (other parts from reference TRBV19 and TRBJ2-2): DGGITQSPKYLFRKEGQNVTLSCEQNLNHDAMYWYRQDPGQGLRLIYYSQIVNDFQKGDIAEGYSVSREKKESFPLTVTSAQKNPTAFYLCASSSGLAGGPDTGELFFGEGSRLTVL.